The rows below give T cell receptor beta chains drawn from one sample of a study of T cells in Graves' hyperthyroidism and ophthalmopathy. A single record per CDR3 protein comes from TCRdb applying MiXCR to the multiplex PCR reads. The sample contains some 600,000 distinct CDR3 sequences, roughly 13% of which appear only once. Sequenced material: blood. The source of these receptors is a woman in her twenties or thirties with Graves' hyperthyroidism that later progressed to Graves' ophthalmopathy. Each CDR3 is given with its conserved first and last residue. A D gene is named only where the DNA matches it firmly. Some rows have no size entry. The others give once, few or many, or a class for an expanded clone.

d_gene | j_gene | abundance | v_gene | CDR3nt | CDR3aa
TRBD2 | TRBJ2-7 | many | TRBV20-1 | TGCAGTGCTAACCCTCGGGGGGAGCGTGGCAACGAGCAGTACTTC | CSANPRGERGNEQYF
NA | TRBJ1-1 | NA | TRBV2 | TGTGCCAGCAGTGAGGGACAAATGGGGTACACTGAAGCTTTCTTT | CASSEGQMGYTEAFF
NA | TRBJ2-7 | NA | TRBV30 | TGTGCCTGGAGCCCTTCTCGGAAGCCCCCATACGAGCAGTACTTC | CAWSPSRKPPYEQYF
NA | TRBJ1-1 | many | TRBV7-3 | TGTGCCAGCAGCCCCTCCACGGGTCCCAGGGGTACTGAAGCTTTCTTT | CASSPSTGPRGTEAFF
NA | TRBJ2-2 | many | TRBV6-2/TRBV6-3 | TGTGCCAGCAGTTCCCTAGCGAGCACCGGGGAGCTGTTTTTT | CASSSLASTGELFF
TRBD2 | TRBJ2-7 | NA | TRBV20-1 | TGCAGTGCCAGGGAGGGCTCGAGGACTTACGAGCAGTACTTC | CSAREGSRTYEQYF
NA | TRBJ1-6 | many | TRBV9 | TGTGCCAGCAGCGTAGGAGGGTCCTATAATTCACCCCTCCACTTT | CASSVGGSYNSPLHF
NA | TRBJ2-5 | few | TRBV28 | TGTGCCAGCAGTTCCGCTGGTCTAGGGGCGAATTTTGAGACCCAGTACTTC | CASSSAGLGANFETQYF
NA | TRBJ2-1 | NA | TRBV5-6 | TGTGCCAGCAGCTTTTCGGACGGTCGATACAATGAGCAGTTCTTC | CASSFSDGRYNEQFF
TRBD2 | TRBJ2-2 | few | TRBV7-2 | TGTGCCAGCAGGCCCCGTGGGGGGGAACTGTTTTTT | CASRPRGGELFF
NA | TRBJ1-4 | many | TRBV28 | TGTGCCAGCAGCGGATCAGGGACAACTAATGAAAAACTGTTTTTT | CASSGSGTTNEKLFF
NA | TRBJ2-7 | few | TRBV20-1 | TGCAGTGCCCGGCCCAGTTTCCACGAGCAGTACTTC | CSARPSFHEQYF
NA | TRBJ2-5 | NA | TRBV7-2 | TGTGCCAGCAGCTTACAGTTTAGCGGAGAGACCCAGTACTTC | CASSLQFSGETQYF
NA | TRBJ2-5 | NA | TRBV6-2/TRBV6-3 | TGTGCCAGCCGCCTCCAGCCGGGGGCTGGAGAGACCCAGTACTTC | CASRLQPGAGETQYF
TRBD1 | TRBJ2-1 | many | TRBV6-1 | TGTGCCAGCAGTTCAACGGACAGGGGGGACTACAATGAGCAGTTCTTC | CASSSTDRGDYNEQFF
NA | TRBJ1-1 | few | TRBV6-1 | TGTGCCAGCAGCACGGGCTCAGAGGGAAACACTGAAGCTTTCTTT | CASSTGSEGNTEAFF
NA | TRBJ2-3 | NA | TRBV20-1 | TGCAGTGCCCCACTCTCTGGCACAGATACGCAGTATTTT | CSAPLSGTDTQYF
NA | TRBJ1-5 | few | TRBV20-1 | TGCAGTGCTAGGTCTCCGGACGGTAATCAGCCCCAGCATTTT | CSARSPDGNQPQHF
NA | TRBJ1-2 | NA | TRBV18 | TGTGCCAGCTCACCGGGACTGGACCCGGCTAACTATGGCTACACCTTC | CASSPGLDPANYGYTF
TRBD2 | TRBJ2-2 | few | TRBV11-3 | TGTGCCAGCACCCAGAGGGCTAGCGGGGGTACCGGGGAGCTGTTTTTT | CASTQRASGGTGELFF
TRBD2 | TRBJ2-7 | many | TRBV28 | TGTGCCAGCAGTTTTTCTAGCGGCTCCTACGAGCAGTACTTC | CASSFSSGSYEQYF
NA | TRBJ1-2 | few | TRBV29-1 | TGCAGCGTTGACACAGGGAACTATGGCTACACCTTC | CSVDTGNYGYTF
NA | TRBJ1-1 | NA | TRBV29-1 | TGCAGCGTTGAGTACAGTCTGAACACTGGAGCTTTCTTT | CSVEYSLNTGAFF
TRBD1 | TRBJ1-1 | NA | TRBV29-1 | TGCAGCTTCCTTAAAAGGGACAGCCTCTCTGAAGCTTTCTTT | CSFLKRDSLSEAFF
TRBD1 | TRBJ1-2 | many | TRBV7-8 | TGTGCCAGCAGCCTAAAACAGGGGGAGAACTATGGCTACACCTTC | CASSLKQGENYGYTF
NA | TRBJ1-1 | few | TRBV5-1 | TGCGCCAGCAGCTCGGGGGGGGCCCTAGGGACTGAAGCTTTCTTT | CASSSGGALGTEAFF